Sequencing of this T cell receptor (beta chain) was carried out in a study of cytomegalovirus exposure and HLA in healthy donors. Trimming shortened V by 2 bases and J by 4 bases, and 8 bases separated the two germline ends. The germline gives CDR1 MDHEN, CDR2 SYDVKM. The CDR3 is made up of 13 amino acids. The PCR contained 60 Vbeta and 13 Jbeta primers. Some clones are missing from TCRdb's copy, which holds only in-frame ones; the method was immunoSEQ multiplex PCR. In the table there are 95,000 to 150,000 clones, 83% of which are singletons. This TCR derives from a woman aged 35 to 49 in good health and CMV-seropositive. This chain links TRBV28 with TRBJ1-2; D gene ambiguous. Sequenced input: PBMCs. The CDR3 region is CASSLGGSYGYTF. As DNA, the CDR3 is TGTGCCAGCAGTTTAGGAGGGTCCTATGGCTACACCTTC.